This T cell receptor (beta chain) was documented in a study of blood T cell repertoires in COVID-19 (dated by TCRdb to the early 2020s). A note on the overall study: Collaborator samples came from the United States, Italy and Spain and covered acute and convalescent phases of COVID-19. The prospective study material was composed of cDNA or gDNA derived from T cells, B-cell-depleted T cells, or PBMCs. Subjects who had been exposed to COVID-19, were actively infected with it, or had recovered from it provided the deeply sampled blood TCRbeta repertoires that made up the dataset. The repertoires were made available in a free public database intended to serve as a resource for research on the immune response to SARS-CoV-2. Samples came from the ongoing ImmuneRACE study (first 160 participants) plus 1,254 subjects from 6 global collaborators. A de-identified subject ID, COVID-19 status, age in years and sex were almost always included in the sample metadata. Where available, HLA class I and class II types were obtained from metadata supplied by the sample provider rather than from assay-based typing. General conclusions and limits of the study: The amount of clinical and demographic metadata varied by source and participant and was provided uncurated.

Taken from cysteine to phenylalanine, the CDR3 has 13 residues. The DNA shown is the 39-base CDR3, in frame from base 1. The junction carries 17 bases between V and J, which are trimmed by 10 bases and 4 bases respectively. The germline V gene provides CDR1 SGHRS and CDR2 YFSETQ. TCRbeta CDR3 regions were amplified from genomic DNA by means of the immunoSEQ Assay, a bias-controlled multiplex PCR. The authors' pipeline ran thus. Within the assay, amplification of reference gene primers was used to estimate how many nucleated cells each sample contained. Sequence reads were collapsed and filtered to measure the absolute abundance of every unique TCRbeta CDR3 rearrangement. For each sample, productive Simpson clonality was calculated by taking the square root of Simpson's diversity index across productive rearrangements. As stored in TCRdb, this immuneACCESS dataset retains in-frame rearrangements with V and J assigned. A fraction of the clones does not appear; measured against another copy, unresolved V genes explain less than half of the discrepancy, and the remainder lacks a known reason. That table gives V, J and clone size, and the DNA gave D and trimming. For this sample the table gives 65,000 or so clones, of which 70% to 85% were detected only once. The top ten clones comprise 0.65% to 0.9% of the sample.

As for this clone: Its antigen is still unknown. No much larger clone exists at a distance of one base, and base qualities are not known.

Whole blood was collected in K2EDTA tubes by collaborating institutions according to the institutions' own protocols. For TCRbeta analysis, collaborators shipped samples as frozen whole blood, isolated PBMCs, or DNA extracted from either of those sample types. The receptor was isolated from a woman in her 70s with acute or convalescent COVID-19. The sequence joins TRBV5-1 to TRBJ1-2, with a tentative D gene TRBD1 over 6 matching bases. What was sequenced was peripheral blood. The DNA sequence follows: TGCGCCCCCCGGGGGGGGGCTAGCTATGGCTACACCTTC. Its protein product is CAPRGGASYGYTF.